These 18 T cell receptor beta chains were sequenced from one sample in a study of shared clonotypes between healthy human individuals. Clones were sequenced by immunoSEQ multiplex PCR, and TCRdb holds only the in-frame ones, with some missing. This sample carries a few hundred thousand clones, approximately 79% of them seen once, and the ten largest clones take about a tenth. Sequencing was done on a sample of memory CD4+ T cells sorted from blood. Subset of the sample: CD45RA-negative fraction. The receptors come from a man younger than 45 in good health.

The gene calls are TRBV7-2 and TRBJ2-3; TRBD1 might be the D (5 bases). CDR1 and CDR2 from the germline V gene are SGHTA and FQGNSA. V lost 1 base to trimming and J lost 5 bases, with 13 bases between them. The length of the CDR3 is 15 residues. This chain's CDR3 is CASSLEGVPVDTQYF. CDR3 DNA: TGTGCCAGCAGCTTAGAAGGGGTTCCCGTAGATACGCAGTATTTT. Drawing the rest from reference TRBV7-2 and TRBJ2-3, the complete variable domain is GAGVSQSPSNKVTEKGKDVELRCDPISGHTALYWYRQSLGQGLEFLIYFQGNSAPDKSGLPSDRFSAERTGGSVSTLTIQRTQQEDSAVYLCASSLEGVPVDTQYFGPGTRLTVL.

This clone is a singleton in its sample. The chain employs TRBV2 and TRBJ2-5; D might be TRBD1 (5 bases). The germline CDR1 and CDR2 sequences are SNHLY and FYNNEI. This CDR3 region has 16 residues. The V gene lost 6 bases and the J gene lost 0 bases, with 17 bases spanning the gap. The CDR3 region is CASRYTGGQYQETQYF. The DNA for the CDR3 is TGTGCCAGCAGGTATACAGGTGGCCAGTACCAAGAGACCCAGTACTTC.

A few counts support this clone. The chain couples TRBV11-3 to TRBJ1-4; D is possibly TRBD1 (6 bases). Germline V gives CDR1 SGHNT, CDR2 YENEEA. The V and J ends lost 4 bases and 0 bases respectively, with 15 bases between them. The CDR3 extends over 17 amino acids. In nucleotides, the CDR3 is TGTGCCAGCAGCTCGGGGGCCAGACAGCCAACTAATGAAAAACTGTTTTTT. Translating it yields CASSSGARQPTNEKLFF.

This chain connects TRBV2 to TRBJ2-5; 13 bases fit TRBD2. The V gene's germline CDR1 is SNHLY and CDR2 FYNNEI. The CDR3 covers 17 residues. Trimming removed 6 bases from V and 4 bases from J; junction bases left unmatched: 11. The CDR3 coding sequence is TGTGCCAGCAGGCCTGGGACTAGCGGGGCCTTCCTAGAGACCCAGTACTTC. Amino acids: CASRPGTSGAFLETQYF.

This clone was recorded at least ten times. The chain employs TRBV4-1 and TRBJ1-1; no clear D gene. Trimming cost V 0 bases and J 2 bases, with 16 bases left between them. Germline V gene lookup returns CDR1 MGHRA and CDR2 YSYEKL. The CDR3 totals 17 residues. CDR3 residues: CASSQEPGRTGNTEAFF. The CDR3 DNA reads TGCGCCAGCAGCCAAGAACCCGGACGGACGGGAAACACTGAAGCTTTCTTT.

The chain recombines TRBV20-1 with TRBJ2-7, with D possibly matching TRBD2 (5 bases). This CDR3 has 11 amino acids. The V end was cut by 6 bases, the J end by 6 bases, with 12 bases between. The germline CDR1 and CDR2 sequences are DFQATT and SNEGSKA (reference sequence). The CDR3 coding sequence is TGCAGTGCCAGTCGGGGTCGCGAGCAGTACTTC. It encodes CSASRGREQYF.

V gene TRBV2 combines with J gene TRBJ2-7; D is tentatively TRBD1 or TRBD2 (5 bases each). Germline values: CDR1 SNHLY, CDR2 FYNNEI. The CDR3 extends over 14 amino acids. V shed 5 bases and J shed 1 base, with 12 bases lying between them. The CDR3, as DNA: TGTGCCAGCAGTCCCGGGACGCTATCCTACGAGCAGTACTTC. Its protein product is CASSPGTLSYEQYF.

This clone appeared many times. The chain couples TRBV19 to TRBJ2-2; 9 nucleotides match TRBD1. V shed 7 bases, J shed 6 bases, and the junction held 9 bases outside the gene matches. Germline V lookup: CDR1 LNHDA, CDR2 SQIVND (reference sequence). CDR3 size: 15 residues. In nucleotides, the CDR3 is TGTGCCAGTACCGACAGGGGGGCGTCCTCCGGGGAGCTGTTTTTT. Translated: CASTDRGASSGELFF.

This chain connects TRBV25-1 to TRBJ2-7, with 9 bases that match TRBD1. Germline V gives CDR1 MGHDK, CDR2 SYGVNS. This CDR3 spans 13 amino acids. Trimming took 11 bases from V and 7 from J; bases not matched to a gene: 12. The CDR3 spells CASSGTGLREQYF. As DNA, the CDR3 is TGTGCCTCCTCCGGGACAGGGCTGAGAGAGCAGTACTTC.

This clone was counted a single time. In DNA, the CDR3 is TGTGCCAGCAGCCGATTGGACTACAATGAGCAGTTCTTC. Translated: CASSRLDYNEQFF. This chain joins TRBV5-6 and TRBJ2-1; no definite D call. The CDR3 runs 13 residues. V lost 4 bases, J lost 3 bases, and 8 bases lay in between. CDR1 and CDR2 (germline): SGHDT, YYEEEE.

V usage is TRBV5-5 and J usage is TRBJ2-1; D ambiguous. CDR3 length: 15 amino acids. Germline CDR1 SGHKS, CDR2 YYEKEE (reference sequence). The V and J ends lost 0 bases and 0 bases respectively, with 7 bases between them. CDR3 residues: CASSLAPYSYNEQFF. The CDR3 DNA is TGTGCCAGCAGCTTGGCCCCCTACTCCTACAATGAGCAGTTCTTC. The complete variable domain, with remaining parts taken from reference TRBV5-5 and TRBJ2-1, reads DAGVTQSPTHLIKTRGQQVTLRCSPISGHKSVSWYQQVLGQGPQFIFQYYEKEERGRGNFPDRFSARQFPNYSSELNVNALLLGDSALYLCASSLAPYSYNEQFFGPGTRLTVL.

J is TRBJ2-2 and V is TRBV28, with D perhaps matching TRBD1 (6 bases). Per the germline V gene, CDR1 is MDHEN and CDR2 is SYDVKM. The CDR3 has 15 amino acids. V was trimmed by 6 bases and J by 9 bases, leaving 20 bases between them. The CDR3: CASRPTTGIHRELFF. DNA of the CDR3: TGTGCCAGCAGACCCACGACAGGTATACACCGGGAGCTGTTTTTT.

This clone was seen ten or more times. The rearrangement links TRBV4-3 to TRBJ2-5; tentative D call: TRBD2 (6 bases). From germline, CDR1 is LGHNA and CDR2 YSLEER. This CDR3 has 14 residues. Trimming left V 0 bases short and J 5 bases short, with 10 bases between. Here the CDR3 DNA reads TGCGCCAGCAGCCAAGAATGGCTAGCGGAGACCCAGTACTTC. Translating it yields CASSQEWLAETQYF.

The chain employs TRBV15 and TRBJ1-2; 8 bases are a match to TRBD1. This CDR3 is built from 15 residues. V gave up 0 bases and J gave up 8 bases; unmatched junction bases: 8. CDR1 LNHNV and CDR2 YYDKDF come from the germline V gene (reference sequence). The CDR3 loop reads CATSRDMQGAEGYTF. CDR3 DNA: TGTGCCACCAGCAGAGATATGCAGGGGGCGGAAGGCTACACCTTC.

This clone was found many times. The chain links TRBV27 to TRBJ1-1; the D is unclear. CDR1 MNHEY and CDR2 SMNVEV come from the germline V gene (reference sequence). Trimming shortened V by 2 bases and J by 3 bases, and 13 bases separated the two germline ends. The CDR3 has 15 residues. The CDR3 region is CASSLRLRADTEAFF. As DNA, the CDR3 is TGTGCCAGCAGTTTACGTTTAAGGGCAGACACTGAAGCTTTCTTT.

The V and J genes are TRBV28 and TRBJ1-4; the D gene is possibly TRBD1 (6 bases). The CDR3 consists of 14 residues. The V end lost 7 bases, the J end lost 5 bases, and 14 bases lay between the germline ends. CDR1 is MDHEN and CDR2 is SYDVKM in the germline V gene. The CDR3 loop is CASISAGVNEKLFF. The CDR3 DNA is TGTGCCAGCATTTCGGCAGGGGTAAATGAAAAACTGTTTTTT. Supplemented by reference TRBV28 and TRBJ1-4, the full variable domain reads DVKVTQSSRYLVKRTGEKVFLECVQDMDHENMFWYRQDPGLGLRLIYFSYDVKMKEKGDIPEGYSVSREKKERFSLILESASTNQTSMYLCASISAGVNEKLFFGSGTQLSVL.

The chain carries TRBV5-1 and TRBJ1-5; the D is unclear. Looked up from germline, CDR1 is SGHRS and CDR2 is YFSETQ. Trimming left V 5 bases short and J 2 bases short, with 14 bases between. The length of the CDR3 is 15 residues. The CDR3 reads CASSLDGFGNQPQHF. In DNA form, the CDR3 reads TGCGCCAGCAGTTTAGACGGTTTCGGCAATCAGCCCCAGCATTTT.

The chain recombines TRBV7-2 with TRBJ2-1; D might be TRBD1 (6 bases). V lost 5 bases and J lost 9, with 20 bases in between. The CDR3 runs to 15 residues. The germline gives CDR1 SGHTA, CDR2 FQGNSA. Here the CDR3 reads CASSKRQAPVAEQFF. DNA for the CDR3: TGTGCCAGCAGCAAACGACAGGCCCCCGTCGCTGAGCAGTTCTTC.